The next 5 T cell receptor beta chains were all read from a single sample in a study of response to subunit inactivated influenza vaccine. TCRdb reprocessed the RT-PCR reads with MiXCR, giving one entry per CDR3 protein. The data show about 190,000 distinct CDR3 sequences, approximately 15% seen once. This sample comprised CD8+ T cells sorted from PBMCs, obtained about 5 days after vaccination. Receptors were obtained from a man aged 45-65 years who received an inactivated influenza vaccine.

This clonotype occurred a few times. The chain carries TRBV27 and TRBJ2-2; perhaps TRBD2 as D (6 bases). V lost 1 base and J 2 bases, leaving 17 bases between the germline ends. Germline CDR1 MNHEY, CDR2 SMNVEV (reference sequence). The CDR3 is made up of 18 amino acids. The CDR3 DNA sequence: TGTGCCAGCAGTTTATTTCGGGACTGGGAGTTAAACACCGGGGAGCTGTTTTTT. Translation gives CASSLFRDWELNTGELFF.

Only a few counts were recorded for this clonotype. The chain joins TRBV11-1 to TRBJ2-3; TRBD2 aligns across 8 bases. The J segment lost 3 bases and the V segment lost 2 bases, leaving 13 bases of the junction unmatched. This CDR3 is 18 amino acids long. Germline V gives CDR1 SGHAT, CDR2 FQDESV (reference sequence). The CDR3 is CASSLPRSGGRDTDTQYF. As DNA, the CDR3 is TGTGCCAGCAGCTTACCCCGCTCGGGGGGGAGGGATACAGATACGCAGTATTTT.

There are a few counts of this clonotype. The chain has TRBV6-5 and TRBJ2-5, with 9 bases matching TRBD2. V was clipped by 0 bases and J by 2 bases; unmatched bases: 4. This CDR3 contains 16 residues. The germline gives CDR1 MNHEY, CDR2 SVGAGI. CDR3 sequence reads: CASSYSPSGAQETQYF. CDR3 nucleotide sequence: TGTGCCAGCAGTTACTCCCCTAGCGGGGCACAAGAGACCCAGTACTTC.

The rearrangement links TRBV5-1 to TRBJ1-5, with D maybe TRBD1 (5 bases). Trimming took off 4 bases at V and 7 bases at J, with 15 bases between the two ends. This CDR3 has 14 amino acids. The germline V gene has CDR1 SGHRS and CDR2 YFSETQ. CDR3 nucleotides: TGCGCCAGCAGCGTGGGTGGGGCGGAGCAGCCCCAGCATTTT. It codes for CASSVGGAEQPQHF.

This chain connects TRBV28 to TRBJ2-3; D gene unclear. Trimming removed 0 bases at V and 3 bases at J, with 1 base between. Germline CDR1 is MDHEN and CDR2 is SYDVKM. The CDR3 covers 12 residues. CDR3 region: CASSLWTDTQYF. The CDR3 DNA reads as TGTGCCAGCAGTTTATGGACAGATACGCAGTATTTT.